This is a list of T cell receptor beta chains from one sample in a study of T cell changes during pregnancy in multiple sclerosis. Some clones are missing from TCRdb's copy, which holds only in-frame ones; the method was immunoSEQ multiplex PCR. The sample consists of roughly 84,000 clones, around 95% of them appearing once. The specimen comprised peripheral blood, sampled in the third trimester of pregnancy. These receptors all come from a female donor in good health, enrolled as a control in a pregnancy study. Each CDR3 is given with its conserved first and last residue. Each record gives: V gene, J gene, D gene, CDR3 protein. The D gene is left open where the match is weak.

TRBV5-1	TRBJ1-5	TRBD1	CASSLKPGQLNYSNQPQHF
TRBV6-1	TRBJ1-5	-	CASRGVLNQPQHF
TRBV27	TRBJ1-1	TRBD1	CASAIRAGTANTEAFF
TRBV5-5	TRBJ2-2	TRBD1	CASSLDRVNTGELFF
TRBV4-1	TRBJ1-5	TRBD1	CASSREGQGSNQPQHF
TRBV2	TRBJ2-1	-	CASKSGGSGEQFF
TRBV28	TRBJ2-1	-	CASSWRGRGEQFF
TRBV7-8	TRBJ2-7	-	CASSYGGALPSSEQYF
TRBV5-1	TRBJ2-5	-	CASSFNDRRGETQYF
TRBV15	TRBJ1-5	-	CATSRDRNDQPQHF
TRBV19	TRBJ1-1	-	CASSQAGGNTEAFF
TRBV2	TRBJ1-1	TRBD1	CASSPQTGMNTEAFF
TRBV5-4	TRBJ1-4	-	CASSRGHFPEKLFF
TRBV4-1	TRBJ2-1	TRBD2	CASSQTLAGRGYNEQFF
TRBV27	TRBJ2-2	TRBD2	CASTHVAGPTGELFF
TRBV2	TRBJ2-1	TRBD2	CASSESLAGYNEQFF
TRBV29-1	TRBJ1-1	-	CSVVKQPNTEAFF
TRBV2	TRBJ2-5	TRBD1	CASSDIRDRDFETQYF
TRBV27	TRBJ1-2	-	CASSFPGGRGYTF
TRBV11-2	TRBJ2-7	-	CASSSYDKSSYEQYF
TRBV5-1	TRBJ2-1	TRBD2	CASSLKVASGKHNEQFF
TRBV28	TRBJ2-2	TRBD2	CASSLRREGAGELFF
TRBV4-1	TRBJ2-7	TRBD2	CASSLAGDFNEQYF
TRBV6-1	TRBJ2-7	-	CASSEGKGGLYEQYF
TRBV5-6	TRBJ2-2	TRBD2	CASSDLAGVEAGELFF
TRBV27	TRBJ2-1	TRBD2	CASRGTSGSSYNEQFF
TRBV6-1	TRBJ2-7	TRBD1	CASSRQGLLREQYF
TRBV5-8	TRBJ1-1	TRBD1	CASSFTGGTEAFF
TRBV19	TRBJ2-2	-	CASSMKGANTGELFF
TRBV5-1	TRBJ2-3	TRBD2	CASSTGTSGRGTDTQYF
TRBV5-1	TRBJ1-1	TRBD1	CASSPPTGLNTEAFF
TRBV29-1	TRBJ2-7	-	CSVESVINEQYF